This entry is about one T cell receptor (beta chain). No antigen is known for it. One end of the junction fails to match germline, which may point to a read error. Researchers reported sorting CD4+ naive, central memory, regulatory and stem cell-like memory cells via CD45RO/CCR7/CD25/CD127/CD95/CD27. This CDR3 is 17 amino acids long. Germline V CDR1 and CDR2: KGHSH, LQKENI. This entry belongs to a study of beta chain features in type 1 diabetes. Expressed TCRB transcripts were sequenced after all isolated RNA was converted to cDNA. The table came from immunoSEQ multiplex PCR; TCRdb's copy has only in-frame clones and leaves some out. The table lists some 150,000 clones, 9.2% of them singletons. General study findings and limits: Compared to healthy donors, patients appeared to have naive, central memory and Treg TCRB repertoires that were more alike.

The source of this sequence is a man aged 18 to 30 in good health. J is TRBJ1-2 and V is TRBV18, with TRBD1 matching over 8 bases. The material sequenced was central memory CD4+ T cells from blood. CDR3: CTSSPQAGTGDNYGYTF. The CDR3 region has the DNA TGTACCAGCTCACCACAGGCCGGGACAGGAGATAACTATGGCTACACCTTC. Supplemented by reference TRBV18 and TRBJ1-2, the full variable domain reads NAGVMQNPRHLVRRRGQEARLRCSPMKGHSHVYWYRQLPEEGLKFMVYLQKENIIDESGMPKERFSAEFPKEGPSILRIQQVVRGDSAAYFCTSSPQAGTGDNYGYTFGSGTRLTVV.